Each of the 9 T cell receptor beta chains below was sequenced from the same sample in a study of T cell clusters in autoimmune cytopenias. Each sample's input was about 270 ng genomic DNA, roughly 38,000 genome equivalents. TRB rearrangements were amplified by touch-down multiplex PCR with mixed TRB-A/B primers. TCRdb re-called the multiplex PCR reads, yielding one record per CDR3 amino acid sequence without DNA. Recorded for this sample: 5,500 to 8,000 distinct CDR3 sequences. The sequencing input was peripheral blood. The origin of the receptors is a human donor with an autoimmune cytopenia or autoimmune hepatitis (not recorded which).

CDR3 amino acids: CASSRMVGGSSNYGYTF. The chain links TRBV6-5 to TRBJ1-2. This CDR3 has 17 amino acids. Germline V gene sequence: CDR1 MNHEY, CDR2 SVGAGI.

Its frequency marks this clonotype as medium-sized. The chain combines TRBV6-1 with TRBJ2-3. The CDR3 has 16 amino acids. Germline CDR1 reads MNHNS; CDR2 reads SASEGT. This chain's CDR3 is CASSERVTTSTDTQYF.

Frequency places this clonotype as medium-sized. The rearrangement links TRBV27 to TRBJ2-1; lacking DNA, the TRBD2 call made by TCRdb goes unchecked. Germline-derived CDR1 and CDR2 are MNHEY and SMNVEV (reference sequence). CDR3 length equals 12 residues. CDR3 in amino acids: CASSLEAGEQFF.

The CDR3 sequence is CASSRPGTYYEQYF. The chain employs TRBV5-6 and TRBJ2-7; as DNA is missing, the TRBD1 call by TCRdb cannot be tested. Germline CDR1 and CDR2: SGHDT and YYEEEE. The CDR3 has 14 residues. Full variable domain (missing parts from reference TRBV5-6 and TRBJ2-7): DAGVTQSPTHLIKTRGQQVTLRCSPKSGHDTVSWYQQALGQGPQFIFQYYEEEERQRGNFPDRFSGHQFPNYSSELNVNALLLGDSALYLCASSRPGTYYEQYFGPGTRLTVT.

V gene TRBV2 combines with J gene TRBJ2-4. The CDR3 length is 14 residues. Germline CDR1 reads SNHLY; CDR2 reads FYNNEI. CDR3 protein: CASSEAWSEAIQYF.

This clonotype is deemed medium-sized by its frequency. The chain couples TRBV29-1 to TRBJ2-4; checking the TCRdb D call of TRBD2 is not possible without DNA. The CDR3 is made up of 15 amino acids. CDR1 SQVTM and CDR2 ANQGSEA come from the germline V gene. The CDR3 sequence: CSVIELASAKNIQYF.

The J gene is TRBJ2-1, the V gene TRBV20-1; TCRdb's D call, TRBD2, is unchecked because there is no DNA. The germline V gene encodes CDR1 DFQATT and CDR2 SNEGSKA (reference sequence). CDR3 size: 15 residues. The CDR3 spells CSATLFGPSYNEQFF.

This clonotype is classed as medium-sized by frequency. This chain connects TRBV11-1 to TRBJ2-5; TCRdb outputs TRBD2, but without DNA this stays unchecked. CDR3 size: 16 residues. The germline CDR1 and CDR2 sequences are SGHAT and FQDESV (reference sequence). The CDR3 loop reads CASSLPTPGSGETQYF.

Its frequency marks this clonotype as medium-sized. The J gene is TRBJ2-1, the V gene TRBV30. Germline V gene sequence: CDR1 GTSNPN, CDR2 SVGIG (reference sequence). The CDR3 runs to 16 residues. CDR3 protein: CAWGGGSLMSYNEQFF.